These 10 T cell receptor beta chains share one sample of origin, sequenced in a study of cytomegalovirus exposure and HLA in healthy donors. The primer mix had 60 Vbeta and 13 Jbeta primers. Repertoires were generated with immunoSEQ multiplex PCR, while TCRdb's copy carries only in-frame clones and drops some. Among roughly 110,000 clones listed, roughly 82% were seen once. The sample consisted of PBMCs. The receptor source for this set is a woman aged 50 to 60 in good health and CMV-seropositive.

As DNA, the CDR3 is TGCGCCAGCAGCCCCCTGGGGAGGGCGAACACTGAAGCTTTCTTT. It codes for CASSPLGRANTEAFF. V and J are TRBV4-3 and TRBJ1-1; D gene unclear. CDR1 and CDR2 from the germline V gene are LGHNA and YSLEER. Trimming pared 4 bases from V and 1 base from J, leaving 13 bases between. The CDR3 has 15 amino acids.

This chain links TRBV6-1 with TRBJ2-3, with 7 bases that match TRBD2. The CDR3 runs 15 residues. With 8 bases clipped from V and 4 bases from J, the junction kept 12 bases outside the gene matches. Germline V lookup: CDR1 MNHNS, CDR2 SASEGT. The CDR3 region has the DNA TGTGCCAGCGGACGGCGGGGGTTAAGGGCAGATACGCAGTATTTT. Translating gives CASGRRGLRADTQYF.

DNA for the CDR3: TGTGCCAGCAGCTTACGGGCCGCAAGCGGGAACACTGAAGCTTTCTTT. The encoded protein is CASSLRAASGNTEAFF. V gene TRBV7-2 combines with J gene TRBJ1-1; D is ambiguous. Germline V CDR1 and CDR2: SGHTA, FQGNSA. CDR3 length: 16 amino acids. Between the trimmed V and J ends, which lost 2 bases and 1 base, there was a span of 14 bases.

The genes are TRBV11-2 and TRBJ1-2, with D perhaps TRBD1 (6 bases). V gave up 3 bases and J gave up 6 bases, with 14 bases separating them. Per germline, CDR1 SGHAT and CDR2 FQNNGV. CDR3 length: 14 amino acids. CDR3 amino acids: CASSFLQGRNGYTF. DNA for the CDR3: TGTGCCAGCAGCTTCCTACAGGGAAGGAATGGCTACACCTTC.

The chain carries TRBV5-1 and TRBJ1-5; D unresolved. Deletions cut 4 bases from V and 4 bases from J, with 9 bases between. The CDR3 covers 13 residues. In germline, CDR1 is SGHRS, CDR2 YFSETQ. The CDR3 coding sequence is TGCGCCAGCAGCGTCGACACTAATCAGCCCCAGCATTTT. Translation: CASSVDTNQPQHF.

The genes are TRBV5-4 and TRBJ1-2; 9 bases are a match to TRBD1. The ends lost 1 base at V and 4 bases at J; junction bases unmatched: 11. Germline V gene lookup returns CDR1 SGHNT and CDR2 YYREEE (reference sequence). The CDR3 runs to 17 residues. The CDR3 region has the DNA TGTGCCAGCAGCTTGCCCGCCAGGACAGGGGAATCCTATGGCTACACCTTC. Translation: CASSLPARTGESYGYTF.

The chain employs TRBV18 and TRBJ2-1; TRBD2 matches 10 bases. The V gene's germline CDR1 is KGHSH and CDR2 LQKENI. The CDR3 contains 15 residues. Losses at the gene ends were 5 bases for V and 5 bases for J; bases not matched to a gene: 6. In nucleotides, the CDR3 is TGTGCCAGCTCAACTAGGACTAGCGGAAACAATGAGCAGTTCTTC. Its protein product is CASSTRTSGNNEQFF.

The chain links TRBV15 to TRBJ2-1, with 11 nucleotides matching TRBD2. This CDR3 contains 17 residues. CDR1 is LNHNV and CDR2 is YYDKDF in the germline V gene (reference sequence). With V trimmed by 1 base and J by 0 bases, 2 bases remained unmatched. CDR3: CATSRASGGSSYNEQFF. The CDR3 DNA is TGTGCCACCAGCAGAGCTAGCGGGGGGAGCTCCTACAATGAGCAGTTCTTC.

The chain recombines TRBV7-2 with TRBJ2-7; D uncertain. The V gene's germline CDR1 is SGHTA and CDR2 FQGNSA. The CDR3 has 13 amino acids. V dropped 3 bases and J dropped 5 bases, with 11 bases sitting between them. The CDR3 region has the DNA TGTGCCAGCAGCTTTACCCCGATAGACGAGCAGTACTTC. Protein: CASSFTPIDEQYF.

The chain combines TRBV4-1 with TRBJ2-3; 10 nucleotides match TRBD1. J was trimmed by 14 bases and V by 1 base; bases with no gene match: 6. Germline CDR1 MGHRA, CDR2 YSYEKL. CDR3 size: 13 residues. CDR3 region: CASSQATGGPWYF. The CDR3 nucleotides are TGCGCCAGCAGCCAAGCGACAGGGGGCCCGTGGTATTTT.